One and the same sample provided the 26 T cell receptor beta chains below, sequenced in a study of T cell responses to AZD1222 COVID-19 vaccine. Method: immunoSEQ multiplex PCR; TCRdb's copy keeps in-frame clones and lacks some. This table holds 150,000 or so clones, roughly nine tenths found once. Sequencing was performed on peripheral blood, taken on day 0 of AZD1222 vaccination. The receptor source for this set is an adult in good health.

The chain uses TRBV6-4 and TRBJ2-7, with TRBD2 as a possible D gene (6 bases). V lost 6 bases, J lost 4 bases, and 28 bases lay in between. The CDR3 contains 18 residues. The germline gives CDR1 MRHNA, CDR2 SNTAGT. The CDR3 coding sequence is TGTGCCAGCAGGACGGACCCCGGCCTAGCGAGCCTCGGGTACGAGCAGTACTTC. Its protein is CASRTDPGLASLGYEQYF.

This chain uses TRBV19 with TRBJ1-1, with D hard to call. The CDR3 sequence is 12 residues long. V shed 4 bases and J shed 11 bases, with 14 bases lying between them. CDR1 and CDR2 from the germline V gene are LNHDA and SQIVND (reference sequence). For the CDR3, the DNA is TGTGCCAGTAGTAAGGAGAAGGGAAGCGCTTTCTTT. Translated, it gives CASSKEKGSAFF.

The rearrangement links TRBV11-1 to TRBJ1-1; no clear D gene. Trimming pared 5 bases from V and 4 bases from J, leaving 14 bases between. The CDR3 is 14 residues long. CDR1 and CDR2 from the germline V gene are SGHAT and FQDESV (reference sequence). The CDR3 protein is CASSVRTLGTEAFF. CDR3 nucleotides: TGTGCCAGCAGCGTCAGGACCTTGGGCACTGAAGCTTTCTTT.

The chain carries TRBV5-1 and TRBJ1-4; 8 bases line up with TRBD1. V trimming: 4 bases; J trimming: 7 bases; junction bases outside the gene matches: 3. The CDR3 spans 13 residues. The germline V gene has CDR1 SGHRS and CDR2 YFSETQ. This chain's CDR3 is CASSRTGPEKLFF. CDR3 nucleotides: TGCGCCAGCAGCCGGACAGGGCCTGAAAAACTGTTTTTT.

This chain connects TRBV5-8 to TRBJ2-7, with D uncertain. This CDR3 region has 13 residues. V shed 1 base and J shed 2 bases, with 7 bases lying between them. The V gene's germline CDR1 is SGHTS and CDR2 YDEGEE. CDR3 bases: TGTGCCAGCAGCTTGCAACCGGCCTACGAGCAGTACTTC. Its translation is CASSLQPAYEQYF.

This clone was recorded only once. This rearrangement joins TRBV19 to TRBJ2-5; D is perhaps TRBD2 (6 bases). The germline CDR1 and CDR2 sequences are LNHDA and SQIVND (reference sequence). CDR3 size: 17 residues. Trimming left V 0 bases short and J 0 bases short, with 14 bases between. The CDR3 sequence: CASSIDYSGLHQETQYF. CDR3 bases: TGTGCCAGTAGTATAGACTATAGCGGCCTACACCAAGAGACCCAGTACTTC.

V and J are TRBV7-2 and TRBJ1-3; 10 bases match TRBD1. The length of the CDR3 is 17 residues. Unmatched junction bases numbered 5, after V lost 2 bases and J lost 1 base. Germline loops: CDR1 SGHTA, CDR2 FQGNSA. For the CDR3, the DNA is TGTGCCAGCAGCTTACGGACAGGGGGTTCATCTGGAAACACCATATATTTT. It is translated as CASSLRTGGSSGNTIYF.

V usage is TRBV2 and J usage is TRBJ2-7; TRBD1 might be the D (7 bases). Germline CDR1 is SNHLY and CDR2 is FYNNEI. The CDR3 loop spans 15 amino acids. Trimming took off 6 bases at V and 7 bases at J, with 22 bases between the two ends. The CDR3 DNA follows: TGTGCCAGCAGGCACCCTTCAGCCCAGGGGGGTGAGCAGTACTTC. Translation gives CASRHPSAQGGEQYF.

This clone was observed once. V usage is TRBV11-3 and J usage is TRBJ2-5; D is unclear. This CDR3 has 13 residues. CDR1 SGHNT and CDR2 YENEEA come from the germline V gene. The V gene lost 5 bases and the J gene lost 6 bases, with 13 bases spanning the gap. The CDR3 nucleotides are TGTGCCAGCAGCCCCTGGGCTGGCCAGACCCAGTACTTC. Its translation is CASSPWAGQTQYF.

This clone was seen only once. This chain uses TRBV7-8 with TRBJ1-4, with no clear D. The V end was cut by 5 bases, the J end by 4 bases, with 11 bases between. Germline V gene data show CDR1 as SGHVS and CDR2 as FQNEAQ. The CDR3 covers 14 residues. CDR3 in amino acids: CASSPRGYNEKLFF. The DNA of the CDR3 is TGTGCCAGCAGCCCCCGCGGGTATAATGAAAAACTGTTTTTT. Full variable domain (outside the CDR3, taken from reference TRBV7-8 and TRBJ1-4): GAGVSQSPRYKVAKRGQDVALRCDPISGHVSLFWYQQALGQGPEFLTYFQNEAQLDKSGLPSDRFFAERPEGSVSTLKIQRTQQEDSAVYLCASSPRGYNEKLFFGSGTQLSVL.

J is TRBJ1-1 and V is TRBV28; TRBD1 matches at 8 bases. CDR3 length: 15 residues. Unmatched junction bases numbered 5, after V lost 4 bases and J lost 1 base. Germline V CDR1 and CDR2: MDHEN, SYDVKM. The CDR3 sequence: CASSSPRGPNTEAFF. The DNA of the CDR3 is TGTGCCAGCAGTTCACCCAGGGGGCCGAACACTGAAGCTTTCTTT.

CDR3 protein: CASSGTGNYGYTF. DNA of the CDR3: TGTGCCAGCAGCGGGACAGGGAACTATGGCTACACCTTC. The gene calls are TRBV7-3 and TRBJ1-2, with TRBD1 identical over 9 bases. The CDR3 covers 13 residues. V dropped 5 bases and J dropped 2; count of bases not matched to a gene: 0. The germline V gene encodes CDR1 SGHTA and CDR2 FQGTGA.

The chain joins TRBV2 to TRBJ2-1, with D hard to call. Between the trimmed V and J ends, which lost 5 bases and 10 bases, there was a span of 6 bases. CDR1 is SNHLY and CDR2 is FYNNEI in the germline V gene. The CDR3 totals 10 residues. The CDR3 protein is CASSLIEQFF. Written as DNA, the CDR3 is TGTGCCAGCAGTCTAATCGAGCAGTTCTTC.

The rearrangement joins TRBV5-5 to TRBJ1-5, with 10 nucleotides matching TRBD1. Germline values: CDR1 SGHKS, CDR2 YYEKEE (reference sequence). CDR3 length: 16 residues. Trimming cost V 3 bases and J 6 bases; bases outside gene matches: 9. The CDR3 protein is CASSSAGTGASQPQHF. The CDR3 nucleotides are TGTGCCAGCAGCTCAGCCGGGACAGGGGCGAGTCAGCCCCAGCATTTT.

This chain links TRBV5-1 with TRBJ2-2; a weak D match, TRBD1 (6 bases). CDR1 and CDR2 (germline): SGHRS, YFSETQ. V was clipped by 6 bases and J by 2 bases, with 20 bases between them. This CDR3 region has 17 residues. DNA of the CDR3: TGCGCCAGCACCAAACACTCCAGGGGATCTAACACCGGGGAGCTGTTTTTT. Its protein product is CASTKHSRGSNTGELFF.

The V and J genes are TRBV6-5 and TRBJ1-2; a possible D gene is TRBD1 (6 bases). Between the trimmed V and J ends, which lost 0 bases and 0 bases, there was a span of 11 bases. Germline CDR1 reads MNHEY; CDR2 reads SVGAGI. The CDR3 contains 16 residues. DNA for the CDR3: TGTGCCAGCAGTTACTCGGGGGCCCGTGCTAACTATGGCTACACCTTC. This sequence encodes CASSYSGARANYGYTF.

The rearrangement uses TRBV5-1 and TRBJ2-3; 9 bases line up with TRBD2. CDR1 is SGHRS, CDR2 YFSETQ, per germline. V dropped 0 bases and J dropped 0; count of bases not matched to a gene: 8. The CDR3 is 18 residues long. The chain's CDR3 is CASSLGGRAGGSTDTQYF. CDR3 DNA sequence: TGCGCCAGCAGCTTGGGCGGGAGGGCCGGAGGAAGCACAGATACGCAGTATTTT.

The chain joins TRBV4-1 to TRBJ2-3; 9 nucleotides align to TRBD2. Trimming took 0 bases from V and 6 from J; bases not matched to a gene: 7. CDR3 size: 16 residues. Germline CDR1 and CDR2: MGHRA and YSYEKL. CDR3 in amino acids: CASSQDARGGQDTQYF. The CDR3 region has the DNA TGCGCCAGCAGCCAAGATGCGCGGGGGGGCCAGGATACGCAGTATTTT.

The chain is built from TRBV28 and TRBJ1-6; D call uncertain. Trimming removed 4 bases at V and 10 bases at J, with 17 bases between. The CDR3 contains 15 residues. Germline V gene lookup returns CDR1 MDHEN and CDR2 SYDVKM. CDR3 residues: CASSSVTVRRSPLHF. The DNA for the CDR3 is TGTGCCAGCAGTTCAGTCACAGTTCGTCGGTCACCCCTCCACTTT.

The V and J genes are TRBV5-1 and TRBJ2-5, with 11 positions matching TRBD1. Germline CDR1 and CDR2: SGHRS and YFSETQ. This CDR3 is built from 15 residues. The J segment lost 4 bases and the V segment lost 4 bases, leaving 6 bases of the junction unmatched. DNA of the CDR3: TGCGCCAGCAGCCCGCGGGACAGGGGGTTAGAGACCCAGTACTTC. It specifies CASSPRDRGLETQYF.

The chain employs TRBV2 and TRBJ1-4; no firm D call. This CDR3 region has 13 residues. V was pared by 8 bases and J by 7 bases, with 14 bases between. Germline CDR1 SNHLY, CDR2 FYNNEI. The CDR3 DNA follows: TGTGCCAGCTGCCTAATGAGGTCTGAAAAACTGTTTTTT. Its protein product is CASCLMRSEKLFF.

CDR3 sequence reads: CASSTPGTGGQTYEQYF. Here the CDR3 DNA reads TGTGCCAGCAGTACTCCCGGGACAGGGGGCCAAACCTACGAGCAGTACTTC. This sequence joins TRBV28 and TRBJ2-7; 12 bases agree with TRBD1. Germline lookup yields CDR1 MDHEN and CDR2 SYDVKM. J gave up 2 bases and V 5 bases, and 10 bases lay outside the gene matches. This CDR3 region has 17 residues.

Worth noting for this clone: One junction end does not reproduce the germline sequence, and a read error may be involved. The rearrangement links TRBV7-7 to TRBJ2-1; 7 nucleotides match TRBD1. CDR1 and CDR2 from the germline V gene are SSHAT and FNYEAQ (reference sequence). CDR3 length: 14 amino acids. The CDR3 reads CASSVLGTANEQFF. CDR3 sequence (DNA): TGTGCTAGCAGTGTTCTCGGGACAGCCAATGAGCAGTTCTTC. Supplemented by reference TRBV7-7 and TRBJ2-1, the full variable domain reads GAGVSQSPRYKVTKRGQDVTLRCDPISSHATLYWYQQALGQGPEFLTYFNYEAQPDKSGLPSDRFSAERPEGSISTLTIQRTEQRDSAMYRCASSVLGTANEQFFGPGTRLTVL.

The chain carries TRBV4-2 and TRBJ1-1; D is unresolved. The CDR3 length is 14 residues. From germline, CDR1 is LGHNA and CDR2 YNFKEQ. V lost 4 bases to trimming and J lost 2 bases, with 11 bases between them. DNA for the CDR3: TGTGCCAGCAGCCCGACACCGAGAAACACTGAAGCTTTCTTT. Its translation: CASSPTPRNTEAFF.

The rearrangement joins TRBV9 to TRBJ2-7; D is ambiguous. CDR1 is SGDLS, CDR2 YYNGEE, per germline. Trimming took 1 base from V and 4 from J, leaving 9 bases between them. The CDR3 extends over 13 amino acids. The CDR3 reads CASSVSGQYEQYF. The CDR3 DNA reads as TGTGCCAGCAGCGTATCTGGGCAATACGAGCAGTACTTC.

The gene calls are TRBV7-3 and TRBJ2-1; 10 bases fit TRBD2. The CDR3 has 16 residues. The V gene end was trimmed by 2 bases and the J gene end by 9 bases; junction bases not matched to a gene: 10. The germline V gene has CDR1 SGHTA and CDR2 FQGTGA. CDR3 in DNA: TGTGCCAGCAGCTTAGGCCTAGCGGGAGTAGGACCTGAGCAGTTCTTC. As protein: CASSLGLAGVGPEQFF.